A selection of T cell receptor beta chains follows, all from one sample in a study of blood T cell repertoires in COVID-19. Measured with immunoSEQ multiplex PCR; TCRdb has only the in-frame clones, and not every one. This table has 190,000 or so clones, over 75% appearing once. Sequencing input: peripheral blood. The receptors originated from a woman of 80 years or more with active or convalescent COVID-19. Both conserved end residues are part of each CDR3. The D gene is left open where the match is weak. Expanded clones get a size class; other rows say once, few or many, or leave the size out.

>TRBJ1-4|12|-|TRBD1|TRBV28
CASSPGGVKLFF
TGTGCCAGCAGCCCAGGGGGAGTAAAACTGTTTTTT
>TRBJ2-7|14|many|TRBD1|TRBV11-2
CASSFGTGTYEQYF
TGTGCCAGCAGCTTCGGGACAGGGACCTACGAGCAGTACTTC
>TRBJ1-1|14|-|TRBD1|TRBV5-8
CASSGRTGDSEAFF
TGTGCCAGCAGCGGACGGACAGGGGACTCTGAAGCTTTCTTT
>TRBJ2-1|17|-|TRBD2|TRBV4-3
CASSPSSGGAAYNEQFF
TGCGCCAGCAGCCCTTCTAGCGGGGGGGCCGCCTACAATGAGCAGTTCTTC
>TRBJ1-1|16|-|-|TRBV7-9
CASSSSLAGRNTEAFF
TGTGCCAGCAGCTCCTCATTGGCAGGGCGGAACACTGAAGCTTTCTTT
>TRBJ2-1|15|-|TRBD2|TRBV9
CASSQRGRGVDEQFF
TGTGCCAGCAGCCAGCGGGGGCGCGGGGTCGATGAGCAGTTCTTC
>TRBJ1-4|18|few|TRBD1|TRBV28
CASSPGQGLIATNEKLFF
TGTGCCAGCAGCCCGGGACAGGGGCTCATTGCAACTAATGAAAAACTGTTTTTT
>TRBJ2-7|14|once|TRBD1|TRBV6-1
CASSDHRGTYEQYF
TGTGCCAGCAGTGACCACAGGGGAACCTACGAGCAGTACTTC
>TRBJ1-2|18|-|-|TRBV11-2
CASSLGPQGSTSNYGYTF
TGTGCCAGCAGCTTAGGGCCACAGGGCTCCACTTCTAACTATGGCTACACCTTC
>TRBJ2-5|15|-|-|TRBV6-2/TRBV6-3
CASSKWTARQETQYF
TGTGCCAGCAGTAAATGGACAGCCCGCCAAGAGACCCAGTACTTC
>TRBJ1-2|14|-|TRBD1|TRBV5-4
CASSLTQGVYGYTF
TGTGCCAGCAGCTTGACGCAGGGGGTGTATGGCTACACCTTC
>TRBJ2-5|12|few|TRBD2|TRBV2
CAATSATETQYF
TGTGCCGCGACTAGCGCAACAGAGACCCAGTACTTC
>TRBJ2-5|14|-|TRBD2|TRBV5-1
CASSLGGGLGTQYF
TGCGCCAGCAGCTTGGGCGGGGGATTAGGGACCCAGTACTTC
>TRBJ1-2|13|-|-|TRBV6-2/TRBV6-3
CASSYSSVVGYTF
TGTGCCAGCAGTTACTCTTCGGTGGTTGGCTACACCTTC
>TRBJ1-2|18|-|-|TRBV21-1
CASSKSAFLVVLSYGYTF
TGTGCCAGCAGCAAAAGCGCTTTCTTAGTCGTGCTGTCCTATGGCTACACCTTC
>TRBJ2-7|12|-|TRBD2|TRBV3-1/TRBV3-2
CATRRSGGQQYF
TGTGCCACCCGTCGGAGCGGGGGCCAGCAGTACTTC
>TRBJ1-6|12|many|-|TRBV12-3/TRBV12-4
CASSQGRSPLHF
TGTGCCAGCAGCCAGGGGAGATCACCCCTCCACTTT
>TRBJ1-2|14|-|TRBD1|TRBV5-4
CASSLSGQNYGYTF
TGTGCCAGCAGCTTATCGGGACAGAACTATGGCTACACCTTC
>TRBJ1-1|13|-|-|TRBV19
CASSSDSYTEAFF
TGTGCCAGTAGTTCGGATAGCTACACTGAAGCTTTCTTT
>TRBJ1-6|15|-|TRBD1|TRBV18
CASSRQGTGESPLHF
TGTGCCAGCTCACGACAGGGGACAGGGGAGTCACCCCTCCACTTT
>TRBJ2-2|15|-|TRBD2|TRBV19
CASTRTSGHTGELFF
TGTGCCAGTACCCGGACTAGCGGGCATACCGGGGAGCTGTTTTTT
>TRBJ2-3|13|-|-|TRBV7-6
CASSFGGTDTQYF
TGTGCCAGCAGCTTCGGGGGCACAGATACGCAGTATTTT
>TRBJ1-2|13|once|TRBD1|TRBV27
CASSMTGVYGYTF
TGTGCCAGCAGTATGACAGGGGTGTATGGCTACACCTTC
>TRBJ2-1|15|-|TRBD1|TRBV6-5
CASTIIRTGYNEQFF
TGTGCCAGCACCATAATCAGGACAGGGTACAATGAGCAGTTCTTC
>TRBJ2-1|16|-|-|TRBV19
CASSLPLAGSYNEQFF
TGTGCCAGTAGTCTACCCCTTGCAGGGTCCTACAATGAGCAGTTCTTC
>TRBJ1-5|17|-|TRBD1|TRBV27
CASSFGQGGWRNQPQHF
TGTGCCAGCAGTTTTGGACAGGGCGGCTGGAGAAATCAGCCCCAGCATTTT
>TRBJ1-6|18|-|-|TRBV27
CASSLSSGTGPGNSPLHF
TGTGCCAGCAGTTTATCCTCGGGTACAGGCCCCGGGAATTCACCCCTCCACTTT
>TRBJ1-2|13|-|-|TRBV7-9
CASSIGTVYGYTF
TGTGCCAGCAGCATCGGGACTGTTTATGGCTACACCTTC
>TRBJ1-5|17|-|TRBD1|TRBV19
CASSTGTGTAQGQPQHF
TGTGCCAGTAGTACGGGAACGGGGACAGCCCAGGGGCAGCCCCAGCATTTT
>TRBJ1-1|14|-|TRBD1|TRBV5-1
CASRGQGGNTEAFF
TGCGCCAGCAGGGGACAAGGGGGCAACACTGAAGCTTTCTTT
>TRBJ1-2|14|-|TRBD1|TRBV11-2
CASSELQGGWGYTF
TGTGCCAGCAGCGAACTACAGGGGGGCTGGGGCTACACCTTC
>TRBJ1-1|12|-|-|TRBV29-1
CSVASLSTEAFF
TGCAGCGTTGCTTCCTTGAGCACTGAAGCTTTCTTT
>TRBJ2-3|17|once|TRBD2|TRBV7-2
CASSLRSSGGRLDTQYF
TGTGCCAGCAGCTTAAGGTCTAGCGGGGGTCGTCTAGATACGCAGTATTTT
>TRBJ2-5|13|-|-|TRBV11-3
CASSLTVAETQYF
TGTGCCAGCAGCTTGACGGTAGCAGAGACCCAGTACTTC
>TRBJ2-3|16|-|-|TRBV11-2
CASSLTITQSTDTQYF
TGTGCCAGCAGCCTAACTATTACCCAAAGCACAGATACGCAGTATTTT
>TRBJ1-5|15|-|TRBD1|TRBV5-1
CASSPGQHSNQPQHF
TGCGCCAGCAGCCCGGGACAGCATAGCAATCAGCCCCAGCATTTT
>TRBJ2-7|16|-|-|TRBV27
CASSPSAGALTYEQYF
TGTGCCAGCAGTCCATCGGCAGGGGCCCTGACCTACGAGCAGTACTTC
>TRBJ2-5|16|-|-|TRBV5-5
CASILGAGALGETQYF
TGTGCCAGCATTCTTGGGGCAGGGGCCCTAGGCGAGACCCAGTACTTC
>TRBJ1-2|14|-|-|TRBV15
CATSRRGENYGYTF
TGTGCCACCAGCAGGCGGGGCGAGAACTATGGCTACACCTTC
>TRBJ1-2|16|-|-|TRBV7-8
CASSFQRTLSNYGYTF
TGTGCCAGCAGCTTTCAGAGGACACTTTCTAACTATGGCTACACCTTC
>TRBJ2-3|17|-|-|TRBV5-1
CASSSGLNNLGTDTQYF
TGCGCCAGCAGCTCCGGACTGAACAACCTAGGCACAGATACGCAGTATTTT
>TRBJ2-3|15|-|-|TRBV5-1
CASSPRADRTDTQYF
TGCGCCAGCAGCCCGCGGGCAGACCGCACAGATACGCAGTATTTT
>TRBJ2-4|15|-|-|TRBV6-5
CASIVIEGPKNIQYF
TGTGCCAGCATTGTTATAGAGGGCCCCAAAAACATTCAGTACTTC
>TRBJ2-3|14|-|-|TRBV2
CASNLYSSTDTQYF
TGTGCCAGCAATCTGTACAGTAGCACAGATACGCAGTATTTT
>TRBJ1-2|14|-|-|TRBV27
CASSLRPGRYGYTF
TGTGCCAGCAGTTTAAGGCCAGGCCGGTATGGCTACACCTTC
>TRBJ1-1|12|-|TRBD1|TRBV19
CASSYRDSSRLF
TGTGCCAGTAGTTACCGGGACAGCTCCCGGCTCTTT
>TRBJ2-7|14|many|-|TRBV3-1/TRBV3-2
CASSPAGPRGEQYF
TGTGCCAGCAGCCCCGCGGGGCCGCGCGGGGAGCAGTACTTC
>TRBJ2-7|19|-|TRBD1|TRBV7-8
CASSLDRDRGSISSYEQYF
TGTGCCAGCAGCTTAGACCGGGACAGGGGGAGTATAAGCTCCTACGAGCAGTACTTC
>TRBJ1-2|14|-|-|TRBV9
CASSVEQAPYGYTF
TGTGCCAGCAGCGTGGAACAGGCGCCTTATGGCTACACCTTC
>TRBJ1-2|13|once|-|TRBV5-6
CASSYGRDYGYTF
TGTGCCAGCAGCTATGGCAGGGACTATGGCTACACCTTC
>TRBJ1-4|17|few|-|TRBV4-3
CASSQRAGSQGNEKLFF
TGCGCCAGCAGCCAAAGGGCAGGGTCCCAGGGTAACGAAAAACTGTTTTTT